This passage covers 23 T cell receptor beta chains from one sample sequenced in a study of cytomegalovirus exposure and HLA in healthy donors (dated by TCRdb to between 2016 and 2019). Library preparation employed the immunoSEQ multiplex PCR assay. For the multiplex PCR, a mixture combining 60 forward primers for TCR Vbeta segments and 13 reverse primers for TCR Jbeta segments was used. Sourced from immuneACCESS, this table was stored by TCRdb with only in-frame sequences that have V and J called. A share of the clones is absent; for the studies checked, an unresolved V gene accounts for under half, and the remainder has no known explanation. The sample table records 110,000 to 150,000 clones; about three quarters of these occur just once. The biggest ten clones account for 1.5% to 2% of the sample. The sample taken for sequencing was PBMCs. These TCRs come from a woman between 25 and 40 years old in good health and CMV-seronegative.

The CDR3 here is CASSPIKQGWYGYTF. The CDR3 coding sequence is TGTGCCAGCAGCCCAATAAAACAGGGGTGGTACGGCTACACCTTC. This chain connects TRBV7-2 to TRBJ1-2, with 7 bases identical to TRBD1. Looked up from germline, CDR1 is SGHTA and CDR2 is FQGNSA. The ends lost 5 bases at V and 8 bases at J; junction bases unmatched: 14. The CDR3 runs to 15 residues.

Here the CDR3 reads CSVVVAGPSTDTQYF. CDR3 coding DNA: TGCAGCGTTGTGGTAGCGGGACCTAGCACAGATACGCAGTATTTT. The rearrangement joins TRBV29-1 to TRBJ2-3; 8 bases line up with TRBD2. The CDR3 has 15 amino acids. V shed 4 bases, J shed 0 bases, and the junction held 6 bases outside the gene matches. Germline V gene data show CDR1 as SQVTM and CDR2 as ANQGSEA.

The rearrangement links TRBV5-1 to TRBJ2-1; D remains unclear. CDR1 and CDR2 (germline): SGHRS, YFSETQ. With 0 bases removed from V and 1 base from J, the gap between germline ends came to 14 bases. This CDR3 spans 17 amino acids. As DNA, the CDR3 is TGCGCCAGCAGCTTGGCCGGGTCAACTTCGTCCTACAATGAGCAGTTCTTC. Its protein is CASSLAGSTSSYNEQFF.

The V gene is TRBV7-2, the J gene TRBJ1-4; TRBD1 might be the D (6 bases). From germline, CDR1 is SGHTA and CDR2 FQGNSA. V gave up 3 bases and J gave up 11 bases, with 16 bases separating them. CDR3 size: 14 residues. CDR3 sequence reads: CASSFSRTVAKLFF. The DNA for the CDR3 is TGTGCCAGCAGCTTTTCTCGGACAGTCGCGAAACTGTTTTTT.

The chain combines TRBV7-3 with TRBJ1-1, with 8 bases aligning to TRBD1. With V trimmed by 4 bases and J by 4 bases, 8 bases remained unmatched. Looked up from germline, CDR1 is SGHTA and CDR2 is FQGTGA. The CDR3 is made up of 15 amino acids. The chain's CDR3 is CASSSQGQGGTEAFF. The CDR3 nucleotides are TGTGCCAGCAGCTCACAAGGACAGGGCGGCACTGAAGCTTTCTTT.

The chain links TRBV28 to TRBJ2-3; 8 nucleotides agree with TRBD2. Germline trimming cut 3 bases from V and 1 base from J; bases unmatched to any gene: 3. This CDR3 has 15 residues. CDR1 and CDR2 (germline): MDHEN, SYDVKM. CDR3 in amino acids: CASSFPAGGTDTQYF. CDR3 bases: TGTGCCAGCAGTTTCCCAGCGGGGGGCACAGATACGCAGTATTTT.

In this sample, this clone turned up once. This chain connects TRBV28 to TRBJ2-7, with D unresolved. V was shortened by 4 bases and J by 0 bases, with 13 bases between the two germline ends. Germline CDR1 MDHEN, CDR2 SYDVKM. This CDR3 is 15 amino acids long. The CDR3 bases are TGTGCCAGCAGTTCCGCAGACGACAACTCCTACGAGCAGTACTTC. Translating gives CASSSADDNSYEQYF. Together with reference TRBV28 and TRBJ2-7, the CDR3 gives the full variable domain: DVKVTQSSRYLVKRTGEKVFLECVQDMDHENMFWYRQDPGLGLRLIYFSYDVKMKEKGDIPEGYSVSREKKERFSLILESASTNQTSMYLCASSSADDNSYEQYFGPGTRLTVT.

The table lists this clone with a count of one. The gene calls are TRBV5-1 and TRBJ2-7; TRBD1 aligns across 7 bases. The germline V gene encodes CDR1 SGHRS and CDR2 YFSETQ. This CDR3 has 12 amino acids. After removal of 7 bases from V and 4 bases from J, the junction contained 5 bases not matched to a gene. The CDR3 loop is CASQGQSYEQYF. In nucleotides, the CDR3 is TGCGCCAGCCAGGGACAGTCTTACGAGCAGTACTTC.

The rearrangement links TRBV19 to TRBJ1-5, with D possibly TRBD1 on 5 matching bases. The germline V gene has CDR1 LNHDA and CDR2 SQIVND (reference sequence). This CDR3 comprises 14 residues. V was clipped by 3 bases and J by 0 bases, with 6 bases between them. CDR3 DNA sequence: TGTGCCAGTAGTATCAGGGATAGCAATCAGCCCCAGCATTTT. Its protein product is CASSIRDSNQPQHF.

V and J are TRBV7-2 and TRBJ2-7, with 8 bases aligning to TRBD2. The junction had 10 bases not matched to a gene; V was cut back by 5 bases and J by 1 base. This CDR3 has 16 amino acids. Germline V CDR1 and CDR2: SGHTA, FQGNSA. The DNA of the CDR3 is TGTGCCAGCAGCCCCCGGGGGGGTTCCAGGTCCTACGAGCAGTACGTC. It encodes CASSPRGGSRSYEQYV.

The chain couples TRBV7-9 to TRBJ1-3; D gene uncertain. The CDR3 length is 14 residues. V was pared by 5 bases and J by 2 bases, with 10 bases between. Germline CDR1 SEHNR, CDR2 FQNEAQ (reference sequence). CDR3 nucleotides: TGTGCCAGCAGCCCGGTGGAGACTGGAAACACCATATATTTT. It encodes CASSPVETGNTIYF.

This clone was counted a few times. The rearrangement links TRBV9 to TRBJ1-1, with no clear D. V lost 3 bases to trimming and J lost 1 base, with 10 bases between them. CDR3 size: 14 residues. Germline V gene lookup returns CDR1 SGDLS and CDR2 YYNGEE. The CDR3 protein is CASSARYPNTEAFF. The CDR3 region has the DNA TGTGCCAGCAGCGCCAGGTATCCGAACACTGAAGCTTTCTTT.

This clone was counted a single time. This chain joins TRBV15 and TRBJ1-4; 9 nucleotides line up with TRBD1. The trim removed 3 bases at V and 5 bases at J, leaving 1 base unmatched. CDR3 length: 14 amino acids. Germline CDR1 and CDR2: LNHNV and YYDKDF (reference sequence). The CDR3: CATSRGQGNEKLFF. In DNA form, the CDR3 reads TGTGCCACCAGCAGGGGACAGGGAAATGAAAAACTGTTTTTT.

The V and J genes are TRBV10-3 and TRBJ2-5, with 10 bases lining up with TRBD2. Trimming cost V 3 bases and J 1 base; bases outside gene matches: 5. The CDR3 spans 16 residues. Germline V gene data show CDR1 as ENHRY and CDR2 as SYGVKD. CDR3 sequence: CAISDASGSSQETQYF. The CDR3 DNA reads TGTGCCATCAGTGACGCTAGCGGGAGTTCCCAAGAGACCCAGTACTTC.

Turning to this clone: An end of the junction does not agree with germline; a read error may underlie this. V usage is TRBV7-7 and J usage is TRBJ2-1; weak D call: TRBD2 (5 bases). The CDR3 loop spans 12 amino acids. CDR1 SSHAT and CDR2 FNYEAQ come from the germline V gene (reference sequence). In nucleotides, the CDR3 is TGTGCTAGCAGCTTATTAGAGGGTGAGCAGTTCTTC. It is translated as CASSLLEGEQFF.

The rearrangement uses TRBV29-1 and TRBJ2-1; TRBD2 aligns across 10 bases. V trimming: 3 bases; J trimming: 16 bases; junction bases outside the gene matches: 18. This CDR3 contains 15 residues. Per germline, CDR1 SQVTM and CDR2 ANQGSEA. CDR3 DNA sequence: TGCAGCGTTGAGGCGGGTGGAGCGGGAGGGCCGGGACGATTCTTC. It translates to CSVEAGGAGGPGRFF.

Regarding this clone: The sample has other DNA sequences that encode this CDR3 too. The genes are TRBV18 and TRBJ2-4; the D is unclear. V lost 3 bases and J 2 bases, leaving 8 bases between the germline ends. The CDR3 covers 14 residues. The germline gives CDR1 KGHSH, CDR2 LQKENI. In DNA, the CDR3 is TGTGCCAGCTCACCGGCCGGGTCCAAAAACATTCAGTACTTC. Its translation is CASSPAGSKNIQYF.

V gene TRBV30 combines with J gene TRBJ1-4; 7 bases line up with TRBD1. The germline V gene has CDR1 GTSNPN and CDR2 SVGIG (reference sequence). The ends lost 0 bases at V and 5 bases at J; junction bases unmatched: 3. The CDR3 has 14 amino acids. The CDR3 bases are TGTGCCTGGAGTGTGAGAGGGGGCAATGAAAAACTGTTTTTT. Translating gives CAWSVRGGNEKLFF.

Remarks on this clone: This sample includes further DNA sequences coding for the same CDR3. The DNA of the CDR3 is TGTGCCAGCAGCTTAGCCCGACTAGCGGGAGCTGCTAGCACAGATACGCAGTATTTT. Translating gives CASSLARLAGAASTDTQYF. The rearrangement uses TRBV7-9 and TRBJ2-3; 12 bases match TRBD2. The junction had 7 bases not matched to a gene; V was cut back by 0 bases and J by 0 bases. This CDR3 is 19 amino acids long. The germline gives CDR1 SEHNR, CDR2 FQNEAQ (reference sequence).

The CDR3 bases are TGTGCCAGCAGCTTGGGCCCGGGGGGAACTGAAGCTTTCTTT. This sequence encodes CASSLGPGGTEAFF. This chain connects TRBV5-6 to TRBJ1-1, with D possibly being TRBD1 (5 bases). The V and J ends lost 0 bases and 5 bases respectively, with 11 bases between them. Germline CDR1 reads SGHDT; CDR2 reads YYEEEE. The CDR3 is 14 residues long.

The chain uses TRBV4-1 and TRBJ2-2; D gene ambiguous. Germline V gives CDR1 MGHRA, CDR2 YSYEKL. Trimming removed 1 base from V and 10 bases from J, with 7 bases in between. The CDR3 is made up of 12 amino acids. The CDR3 coding sequence is TGCGCCAGCAGCCAAGCCTACGAGGAGCTGTTTTTT. It specifies CASSQAYEELFF.

The chain carries TRBV30 and TRBJ1-5, with a weak D call TRBD1 (6 bases). CDR3 length: 12 amino acids. Per germline, CDR1 GTSNPN and CDR2 SVGIG (reference sequence). Trimming cost V 5 bases and J 4 bases, with 9 bases left between them. CDR3 DNA: TGTGCCTGGGGTACAGGGAATCAGCCCCAGCATTTT. Translated, it gives CAWGTGNQPQHF. Complete variable domain (other parts from reference TRBV30 and TRBJ1-5): SQTIHQWPATLVQPVGSPLSLECTVEGTSNPNLYWYRQAAGRGLQLLFYSVGIGQISSEVPQNLSASRPQDRQFILSSKKLLLSDSGFYLCAWGTGNQPQHFGDGTRLSIL.

This chain uses TRBV4-2 with TRBJ2-5; 13 bases map to TRBD2. The CDR3 length is 16 residues. V shed 3 bases and J 5 bases; nucleotides not matched to a gene: 6. Germline CDR1 LGHNA, CDR2 YNFKEQ. CDR3 amino acids: CASSQSTSGGTETQYF. CDR3 DNA sequence: TGTGCCAGCAGCCAGTCGACTAGCGGGGGGACCGAGACCCAGTACTTC.